Presented here are 10 T cell receptor beta chains from one specimen sequenced in a study of blood T cell repertoires in COVID-19 (dated by TCRdb to 2019 to 2021). The library was built by means of the immunoSEQ multiplex PCR assay. In TCRdb, the immuneACCESS table is reduced to in-frame sequences with V and J assigned. These tables do not hold every clone; where another copy was compared, an unresolved V gene accounts for under half, and the others remain unexplained. The sample profile shows around 25,000 clones; about 76% of them were found once. Over 13% of the sample comes from the top ten. The sample consisted of peripheral blood. The receptors derive from an elderly man with active or convalescent COVID-19.

The chain is built from TRBV28 and TRBJ2-7, with 10 bases that match TRBD1. This CDR3 has 15 amino acids. The V gene's germline CDR1 is MDHEN and CDR2 SYDVKM. The ends lost 4 bases at V and 2 bases at J; junction bases unmatched: 5. The CDR3 coding sequence is TGTGCCAGCAGTTCCGGGACAGGGGATCCCTACGAGCAGTACTTC. Translation gives CASSSGTGDPYEQYF. Full variable domain (remainder filled in from reference TRBV28 and TRBJ2-7): DVKVTQSSRYLVKRTGEKVFLECVQDMDHENMFWYRQDPGLGLRLIYFSYDVKMKEKGDIPEGYSVSREKKERFSLILESASTNQTSMYLCASSSGTGDPYEQYFGPGTRLTVT.

The chain couples TRBV4-2 to TRBJ2-1; 12 positions match TRBD2. The CDR3 has 17 amino acids. V gave up 1 base and J gave up 2 bases; unmatched junction bases: 3. CDR1 and CDR2 from the germline V gene are LGHNA and YNFKEQ. Written as DNA, the CDR3 is TGTGCCAGCAGCCAAGCCCTAGCGGGAGGGGCCTACAATGAGCAGTTCTTC. Its protein is CASSQALAGGAYNEQFF.

CDR3 amino acids: CASSQQGYGYTF. DNA of the CDR3: TGTGCCAGCAGCCAACAGGGGTATGGCTACACCTTC. The V and J genes are TRBV14 and TRBJ1-2, with D possibly TRBD1 on 6 matching bases. The V and J ends lost 2 bases and 5 bases respectively, with 6 bases between them. Germline V gene data show CDR1 as SGHDN and CDR2 as FVKESK. This CDR3 region has 12 residues.

The chain recombines TRBV3-1 (or the pseudogene TRBV3-2) with TRBJ1-1, with 7 bases fitting TRBD1. The CDR3 has 14 amino acids. Per germline, CDR1 LGHDT and CDR2 YNNKEL (reference sequence). V lost 2 bases and J lost 3; bases outside the gene matches: 3. The CDR3 sequence: CASSQLTGYTEAFF. The DNA for the CDR3 is TGTGCCAGCAGCCAACTGACAGGGTACACTGAAGCTTTCTTT.

The chain links TRBV7-3 to TRBJ2-3; D perhaps matches TRBD1 (6 bases). CDR3 size: 15 residues. Per the germline V gene, CDR1 is SGHTA and CDR2 is FQGTGA. The germline V and J ends were trimmed by 5 bases and 2 bases, with 14 bases remaining between them. CDR3 bases: TGTGCCAGCAGCCCAAGGAGGACAGCCACAGATACGCAGTATTTT. Translated: CASSPRRTATDTQYF.

V and J are TRBV19 and TRBJ2-7; D might be TRBD2 (6 bases). The germline V and J ends were trimmed by 5 bases and 2 bases, with 16 bases remaining between them. Germline assignment: CDR1 LNHDA and CDR2 SQIVND (reference sequence). The CDR3 consists of 15 residues. CDR3 amino acids: CASSRGLVTTYEQYF. The CDR3 DNA reads TGTGCCAGTAGTCGGGGACTTGTCACCACCTACGAGCAGTACTTC.

This chain links TRBV24-1 with TRBJ2-3; D remains unclear. V lost 3 bases, J lost 6 bases, and 9 bases lay in between. Germline V gives CDR1 KGHDR, CDR2 SFDVKD. This CDR3 region has 13 residues. This CDR3 is CATSDALRDTQYF. In DNA form, the CDR3 reads TGTGCCACCAGTGATGCCCTCAGGGATACGCAGTATTTT.

This chain links TRBV9 with TRBJ1-1; 8 positions match TRBD1. Germline V gives CDR1 SGDLS, CDR2 YYNGEE. The CDR3 contains 18 residues. V shed 0 bases and J 3 bases; nucleotides not matched to a gene: 13. CDR3 protein: CASSVAPRQGQKDTEAFF. DNA for the CDR3: TGTGCCAGCAGCGTAGCCCCACGACAGGGGCAGAAGGACACTGAAGCTTTCTTT.

This clone showed up just a few times. The V and J genes are TRBV12-3 or TRBV12-4 and TRBJ2-1; D gene ambiguous. The CDR3 totals 11 residues. Trimming shortened V by 3 bases and J by 7 bases, and 4 bases separated the two germline ends. CDR3 in DNA: TGTGCCAGCAGTTTCAAAAATGAGCAGTTCTTC. Translated: CASSFKNEQFF.

The V call is TRBV28, the J call TRBJ2-5, with unresolved D. Per germline, CDR1 MDHEN and CDR2 SYDVKM. The V and J ends lost 5 bases and 2 bases respectively, with 6 bases between them. This CDR3 region has 12 residues. Here the CDR3 reads CASSRYQETQYF. Written as DNA, the CDR3 is TGTGCCAGCAGTCGGTATCAAGAGACCCAGTACTTC. Combining the CDR3 with reference TRBV28 and TRBJ2-5 gives the whole variable domain DVKVTQSSRYLVKRTGEKVFLECVQDMDHENMFWYRQDPGLGLRLIYFSYDVKMKEKGDIPEGYSVSREKKERFSLILESASTNQTSMYLCASSRYQETQYFGPGTRLLVL.